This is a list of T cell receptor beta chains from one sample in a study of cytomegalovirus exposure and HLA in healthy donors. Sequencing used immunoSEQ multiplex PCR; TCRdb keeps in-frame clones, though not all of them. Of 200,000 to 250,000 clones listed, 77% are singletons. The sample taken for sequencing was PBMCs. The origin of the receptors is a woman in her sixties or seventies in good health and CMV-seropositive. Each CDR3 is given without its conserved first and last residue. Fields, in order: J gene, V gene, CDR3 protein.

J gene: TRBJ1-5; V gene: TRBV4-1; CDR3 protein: ASSQGRVSNQPQH
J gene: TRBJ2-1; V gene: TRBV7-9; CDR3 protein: ASIPSGLYNEQF
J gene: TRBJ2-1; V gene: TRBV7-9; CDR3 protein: ATLGTSGNNEQF
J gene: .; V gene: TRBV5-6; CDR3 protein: ASSRSGTGTYEQY
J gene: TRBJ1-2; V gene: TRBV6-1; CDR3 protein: ASREGTDYGYT
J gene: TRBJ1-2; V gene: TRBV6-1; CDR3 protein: ASSGQGALGYT
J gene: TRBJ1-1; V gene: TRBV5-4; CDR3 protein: ASSLSPGQGAF
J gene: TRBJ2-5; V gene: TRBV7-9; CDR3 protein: SSSLFGSQETQY
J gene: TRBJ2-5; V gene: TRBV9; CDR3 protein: ASSVGLAGVYQETQY
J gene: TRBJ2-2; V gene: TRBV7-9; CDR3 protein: SSSLPRTGATGELF
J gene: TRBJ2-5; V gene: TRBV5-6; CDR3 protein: ASSRLPPLQTQY
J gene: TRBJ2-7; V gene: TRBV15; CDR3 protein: ATSRTSTAGDEQY
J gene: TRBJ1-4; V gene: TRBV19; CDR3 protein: ASSLSGHREKLF
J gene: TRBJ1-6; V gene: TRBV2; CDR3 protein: ASSDRARQVASPLH
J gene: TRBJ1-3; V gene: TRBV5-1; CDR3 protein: ASSPRGASGNTIY
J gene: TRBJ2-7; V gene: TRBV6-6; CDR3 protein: ASSKTSGEPYEQY
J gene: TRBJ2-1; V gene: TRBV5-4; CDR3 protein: ASSLQGTHNEQF
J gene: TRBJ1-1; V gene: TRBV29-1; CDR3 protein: SVATDMNTEAF
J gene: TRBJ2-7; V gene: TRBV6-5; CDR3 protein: ASSYGGPDSAYEQY
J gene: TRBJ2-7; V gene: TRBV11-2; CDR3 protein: ASSLEGQGYYEQY
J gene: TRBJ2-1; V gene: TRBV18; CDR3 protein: ASSPPSSSGSRNEQF
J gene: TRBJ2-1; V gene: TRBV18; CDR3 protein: ASSPLLWRGAYNEQF
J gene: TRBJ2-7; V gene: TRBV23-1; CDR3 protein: ASTPSRQGPHEQY
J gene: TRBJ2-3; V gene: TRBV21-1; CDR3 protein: ASSKGPGTDTQY
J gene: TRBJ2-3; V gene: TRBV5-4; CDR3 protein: ASSLFIRTVSTDTQY
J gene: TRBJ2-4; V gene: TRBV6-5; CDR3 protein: ASSYSSVAKNIQY
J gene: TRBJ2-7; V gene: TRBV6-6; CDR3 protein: ASGLPGQAYEQY
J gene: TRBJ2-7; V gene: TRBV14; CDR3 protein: ASSQQLPGAGGRYEQY
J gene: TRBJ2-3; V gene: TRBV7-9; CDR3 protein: ASSLAAADTQY
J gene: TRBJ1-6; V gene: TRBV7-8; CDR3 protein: ASSLARGDSPLH
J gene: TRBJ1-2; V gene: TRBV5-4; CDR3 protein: ASRDGQGGTYGYT
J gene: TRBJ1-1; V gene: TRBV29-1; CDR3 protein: SAVTLMNTEAF
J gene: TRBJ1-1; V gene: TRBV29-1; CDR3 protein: SVQATGGTEAF
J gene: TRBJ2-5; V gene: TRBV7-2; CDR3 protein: ASSPDRVQETQY
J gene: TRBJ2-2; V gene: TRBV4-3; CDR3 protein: ASSQNDRGHGTGELF
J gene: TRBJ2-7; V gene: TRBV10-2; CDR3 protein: ASQSGDRGEQY
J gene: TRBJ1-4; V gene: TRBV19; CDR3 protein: ASSLPPGTGVEKLF
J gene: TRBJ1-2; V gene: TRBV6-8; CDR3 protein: ASIVDRGLTNGYT
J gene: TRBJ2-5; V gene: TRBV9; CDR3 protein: ASSPWTSGQETQY
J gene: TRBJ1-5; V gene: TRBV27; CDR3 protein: ASSLSSASGQPQH
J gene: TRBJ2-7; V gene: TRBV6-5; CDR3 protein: ASSTQGSHEQY
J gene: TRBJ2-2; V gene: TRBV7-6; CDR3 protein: ASSQPGTESGELF
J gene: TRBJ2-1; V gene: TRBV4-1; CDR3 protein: ASSRRLANEQF
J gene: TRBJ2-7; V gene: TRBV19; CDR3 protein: ASGQGIYEQY
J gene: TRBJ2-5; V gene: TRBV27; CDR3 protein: ASSSGRGRVQETQY